A selection of T cell receptor beta chains follows, all from one sample in a study of blood T cell repertoires in COVID-19. Profiling relied on immunoSEQ multiplex PCR, and the TCRdb table lists in-frame clones only, not all of them. The data contain 280,000 or so clones, around 91% of them seen just once; the ten biggest clones take up about 1.7%. Material: PBMCs or T cells enriched from blood (not recorded which). Receptor source: a woman younger than 30 with acute COVID-19. CDR3s include the opening cysteine and the closing phenylalanine or tryptophan. A D gene is named only where the DNA matches it firmly. Rows give clone size only sometimes, using once, few, many, or a class for an expanded clone.

V gene	J gene	clone size	D gene	CDR3 protein	CDR3 DNA
TRBV28	TRBJ1-1	.	.	CASTVNGVDTEAFF	TGTGCCAGCACAGTTAACGGGGTTGACACTGAAGCTTTCTTT
TRBV5-1	TRBJ1-1	.	.	CASSLSTGSNVQAFF	TGCGCCAGCAGCTTAAGCACAGGGAGCAACGTCCAAGCTTTCTTT
TRBV18	TRBJ2-2	.	TRBD2	CASSPPTGTSGDGELFF	TGTGCCAGCTCACCACCAACCGGGACTAGCGGGGACGGGGAGCTGTTTTTT
TRBV18	TRBJ2-7	.	TRBD2	CASSPPTGGYEQYF	TGTGCCAGCTCACCTCCGACGGGAGGCTACGAGCAGTACTTC
TRBV19	TRBJ2-7	.	TRBD1	CASSRQGAYEQYF	TGTGCCAGTAGTAGACAGGGGGCCTACGAGCAGTACTTC
TRBV2	TRBJ1-5	once	.	CASSGTDYSNQPQHF	TGTGCCAGCAGTGGGACAGACTATAGCAATCAGCCCCAGCATTTT
TRBV28	TRBJ1-2	.	.	CASNPTTSYGYTF	TGTGCCAGCAACCCAACGACAAGTTATGGCTACACCTTC
TRBV4-1	TRBJ2-4	.	.	CASSLLGLGGNIQYF	TGCGCCAGCAGCCTCTTGGGACTTGGGGGAAACATTCAGTACTTC
TRBV6-1	TRBJ2-5	.	TRBD2	CASSEGSGTYQETQYF	TGTGCCAGCAGTGAAGGGAGCGGGACGTACCAAGAGACCCAGTACTTC
TRBV4-1	TRBJ1-1	.	TRBD1	CASSQDQGANTEAFF	TGCGCCAGCAGCCAAGATCAGGGGGCGAACACTGAAGCTTTCTTT
TRBV19	TRBJ2-3	.	.	CASSPRGDTQYF	TGTGCCAGTAGTCCCCGGGGGGATACGCAGTATTTT
TRBV27	TRBJ2-7	few	.	CASSLRDTDPYEQYF	TGTGCCAGCAGTTTAAGGGACACCGATCCCTACGAGCAGTACTTC
TRBV25-1	TRBJ1-1	once	.	CASSVQMNTEAFF	TGTGCCAGCAGTGTCCAAATGAACACTGAAGCTTTCTTT